The 18 T cell receptor beta chains reported below all come from one sample, sequenced in a study of blood T cell repertoires in COVID-19. Some clones are missing from TCRdb's copy, which holds only in-frame ones; the method was immunoSEQ multiplex PCR. Of about 87,000 clones listed, roughly nine tenths are singletons. The sample comprised peripheral blood. The receptors come from a woman of 80 years or more with active COVID-19.

The chain employs TRBV4-3 and TRBJ1-1; D is unresolved. The V end was cut by 0 bases, the J end by 5 bases, with 13 bases between. In germline, CDR1 is LGHNA, CDR2 YSLEER. The CDR3 sequence is 15 residues long. The CDR3 DNA reads as TGCGCCAGCAGCCAAGATTTACCGGGGAATACTGAAGCTTTCTTT. It codes for CASSQDLPGNTEAFF.

In this sample, this clone turned up a few times. The chain recombines TRBV7-2 with TRBJ2-7, with 11 bases matching TRBD2. The CDR3 consists of 17 residues. The germline V gene has CDR1 SGHTA and CDR2 FQGNSA. Trimming removed 2 bases from V and 1 base from J; junction bases left unmatched: 7. CDR3 DNA: TGTGCCAGCAGCTTAAGGGGCGGACTAGCGGGTTCCTACGAGCAGTACTTC. Amino acids: CASSLRGGLAGSYEQYF.

The chain joins TRBV3-1 (or the pseudogene TRBV3-2) to TRBJ1-2; a weak D match, TRBD1 (5 bases). CDR1 is LGHDT and CDR2 is YNNKEL in the germline V gene (reference sequence). Trimming took off 1 base at V and 2 bases at J, with 11 bases between the two ends. The CDR3 length is 15 residues. The CDR3 sequence: CASSQVPGLNYGYTF. As DNA, the CDR3 is TGTGCCAGCAGCCAAGTCCCAGGGCTGAACTATGGCTACACCTTC.

The chain is built from TRBV24-1 and TRBJ2-7; 8 bases map to TRBD2. The better agreement between TRBJ2-5 and the DNA end casts doubt on the J call. Germline V lookup: CDR1 KGHDR, CDR2 SFDVKD. The CDR3 runs 15 residues. CDR3: CATSAGTRGPETQYF. The CDR3 region has the DNA TGTGCCACCAGTGCCGGGACTAGGGGCCCAGAGACCCAGTACTTC.

J is TRBJ1-6 and V is TRBV11-2, with a weak D call TRBD1 (6 bases). Trimming removed 3 bases at V and 8 bases at J, with 14 bases between. CDR1 is SGHAT and CDR2 is FQNNGV in the germline V gene. CDR3 size: 15 residues. The CDR3 region is CASSFSGALDSPLHF. CDR3 DNA: TGTGCCAGCAGCTTCTCAGGGGCCCTTGATTCACCCCTCCACTTT.

The rearrangement uses TRBV2 and TRBJ1-5; D is unclear. Trimming took 3 bases from V and 2 from J, leaving 8 bases between them. The CDR3 sequence is 14 residues long. The V gene's germline CDR1 is SNHLY and CDR2 FYNNEI. The CDR3 sequence is CASSDDSGNQPQHF. CDR3 in DNA: TGTGCCAGCAGTGACGACTCGGGCAATCAGCCCCAGCATTTT. Drawing the rest from reference TRBV2 and TRBJ1-5, the complete variable domain is EPEVTQTPSHQVTQMGQEVILRCVPISNHLYFYWYRQILGQKVEFLVSFYNNEISEKSEIFDDQFSVERPDGSNFTLKIRSTKLEDSAMYFCASSDDSGNQPQHFGDGTRLSIL.

J is TRBJ2-3 and V is TRBV24-1, with D possibly matching TRBD1 (5 bases). Germline lookup yields CDR1 KGHDR and CDR2 SFDVKD. V lost 5 bases and J lost 7, with 12 bases in between. The CDR3 totals 13 residues. This chain's CDR3 is CATSGQSKNTQYF. CDR3 nucleotides: TGTGCCACCAGTGGACAGTCCAAAAATACGCAGTATTTT.

V and J are TRBV11-3 and TRBJ2-3; TRBD2 agrees at 11 bases. V was clipped by 0 bases and J by 5 bases; unmatched bases: 7. Looked up from germline, CDR1 is SGHNT and CDR2 is YENEEA. The CDR3 runs 17 residues. The CDR3 region has the DNA TGTGCCAGCAGCTTAGATACGACTAGCGGGATGGGAGATACGCAGTATTTT. This encodes CASSLDTTSGMGDTQYF.

V gene TRBV24-1 combines with J gene TRBJ1-1, with a weak D call TRBD1 (5 bases). V dropped 6 bases and J dropped 5 bases, with 21 bases sitting between them. The CDR3 totals 16 residues. CDR1 and CDR2 (germline): KGHDR, SFDVKD. This CDR3 is CATSSSSGGKGTEAFF. The CDR3 bases are TGTGCCACCAGTTCCTCATCCGGGGGAAAGGGGACTGAAGCTTTCTTT.

V gene TRBV9 combines with J gene TRBJ2-1, with no clear D. The CDR3 has 12 residues. Trimming took 4 bases from V and 5 from J, leaving 7 bases between them. CDR1 and CDR2 (germline): SGDLS, YYNGEE. The CDR3 sequence: CASSLLNNEQFF. The DNA for the CDR3 is TGTGCCAGCAGCCTATTGAACAATGAGCAGTTCTTC.

In this sample, this clone turned up once. The chain has TRBV12-5 and TRBJ2-3; the D gene is possibly TRBD1 (5 bases). The length of the CDR3 is 12 residues. Trimming took off 0 bases at V and 8 bases at J, with 6 bases between the two ends. The germline gives CDR1 LGHNT, CDR2 FRNRAP. CDR3 protein: CASGLVRGTQYF. CDR3 bases: TGTGCTAGTGGTTTGGTAAGGGGTACGCAGTATTTT.

The V call is TRBV3-1 (or the pseudogene TRBV3-2), the J call TRBJ2-1, with 7 bases identical to TRBD1. Germline-derived CDR1 and CDR2 are LGHDT and YNNKEL (reference sequence). This CDR3 contains 17 residues. The V gene end was trimmed by 4 bases and the J gene end by 9 bases; junction bases not matched to a gene: 18. This chain's CDR3 is CASSLTGQVRFGGEQFF. CDR3 DNA sequence: TGTGCCAGCAGCCTCACCGGACAGGTGAGGTTTGGGGGTGAGCAGTTCTTC.

This chain links TRBV30 with TRBJ2-3, with a tentative D call TRBD1 (5 bases). This CDR3 has 15 amino acids. Germline V gives CDR1 GTSNPN, CDR2 SVGIG (reference sequence). The V end lost 0 bases, the J end lost 2 bases, and 12 bases lay between the germline ends. The CDR3 bases are TGTGCCTGGAGTGTAAGCAGGGCCCTCACAGATACGCAGTATTTT. Amino acid sequence: CAWSVSRALTDTQYF.

The V call is TRBV7-2, the J call TRBJ2-7, with 12 bases that match TRBD2. The CDR3 is 15 residues long. After removal of 5 bases from V and 6 bases from J, the junction contained 8 bases not matched to a gene. Per the germline V gene, CDR1 is SGHTA and CDR2 is FQGNSA. The CDR3: CASSMGLAGSAEQYF. In DNA, the CDR3 is TGTGCCAGCAGCATGGGACTAGCGGGCTCCGCCGAGCAGTACTTC. Drawing the rest from reference TRBV7-2 and TRBJ2-7, the complete variable domain is GAGVSQSPSNKVTEKGKDVELRCDPISGHTALYWYRQSLGQGLEFLIYFQGNSAPDKSGLPSDRFSAERTGGSVSTLTIQRTQQEDSAVYLCASSMGLAGSAEQYFGPGTRLTVT.

V and J are TRBV28 and TRBJ2-7, with 10 bases aligning to TRBD2. V was pared by 10 bases and J by 3 bases, with 9 bases of the junction left unmatched. This CDR3 region has 14 residues. Germline CDR1 and CDR2: MDHEN and SYDVKM. This CDR3 reads CATSILAGDYEQYF. The CDR3 region has the DNA TGTGCCACCAGCATCCTAGCGGGGGACTACGAGCAGTACTTC.

The V gene is TRBV6-6, the J gene TRBJ1-6, with 11 positions matching TRBD1. The CDR3 runs to 15 residues. CDR1 is MNHNY, CDR2 SVGAGI, per germline (reference sequence). J was trimmed by 10 bases and V by 2 bases; bases with no gene match: 4. CDR3 DNA sequence: TGTGCCAGCAGTTACGCGGACAGGGGGCGATCACCCCTCCACTTT. Translation gives CASSYADRGRSPLHF.

The table lists this clone with a count of one. The genes are TRBV7-3 and TRBJ2-2; 8 nucleotides agree with TRBD2. Per the germline V gene, CDR1 is SGHTA and CDR2 is FQGTGA. CDR3 length equals 17 residues. With V trimmed by 6 bases and J by 5 bases, 14 bases remained unmatched. The CDR3 sequence: CASSRSRKRERTGELFF. The CDR3 nucleotides read TGTGCCAGCAGTCGATCACGGAAGCGGGAGAGAACCGGGGAGCTGTTTTTT.

This clone is a singleton in its sample. The chain is built from TRBV9 and TRBJ2-3, with TRBD1 as a possible D gene (7 bases). The CDR3 contains 16 residues. Between the trimmed V and J ends, which lost 2 bases and 6 bases, there was a span of 19 bases. Germline V CDR1 and CDR2: SGDLS, YYNGEE. For the CDR3, the DNA is TGTGCCAGCAGCGTGGGGACAGCGGATGGGGGGGATACGCAGTATTTT. It is translated as CASSVGTADGGDTQYF.